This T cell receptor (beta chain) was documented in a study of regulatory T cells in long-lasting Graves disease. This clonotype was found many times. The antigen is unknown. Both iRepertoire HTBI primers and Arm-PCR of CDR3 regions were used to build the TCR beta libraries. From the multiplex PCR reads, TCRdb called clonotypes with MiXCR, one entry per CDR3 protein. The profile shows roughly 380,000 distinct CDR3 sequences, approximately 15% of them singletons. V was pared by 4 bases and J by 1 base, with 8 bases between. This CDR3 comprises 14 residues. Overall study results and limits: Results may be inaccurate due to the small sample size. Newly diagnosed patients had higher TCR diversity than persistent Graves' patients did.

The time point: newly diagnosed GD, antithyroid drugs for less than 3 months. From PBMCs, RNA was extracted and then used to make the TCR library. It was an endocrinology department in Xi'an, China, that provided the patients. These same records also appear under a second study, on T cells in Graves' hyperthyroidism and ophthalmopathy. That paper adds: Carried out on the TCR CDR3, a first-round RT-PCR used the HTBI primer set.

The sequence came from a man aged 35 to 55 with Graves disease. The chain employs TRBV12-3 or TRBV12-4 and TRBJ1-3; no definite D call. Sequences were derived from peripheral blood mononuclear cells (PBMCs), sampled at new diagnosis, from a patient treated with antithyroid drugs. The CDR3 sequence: CASSSSRSGNTIYF. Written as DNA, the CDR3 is TGTGCCAGCAGTTCCTCGCGGTCTGGAAACACCATATATTTT.